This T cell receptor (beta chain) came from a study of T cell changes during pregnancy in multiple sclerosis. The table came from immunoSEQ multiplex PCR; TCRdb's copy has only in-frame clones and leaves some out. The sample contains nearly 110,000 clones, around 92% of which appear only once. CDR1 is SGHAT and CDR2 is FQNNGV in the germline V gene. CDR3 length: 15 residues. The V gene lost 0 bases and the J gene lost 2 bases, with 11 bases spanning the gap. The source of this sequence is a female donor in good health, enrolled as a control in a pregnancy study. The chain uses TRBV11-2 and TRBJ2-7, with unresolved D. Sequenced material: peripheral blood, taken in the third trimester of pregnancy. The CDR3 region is CASSLDRRLTYEQYF. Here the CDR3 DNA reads TGTGCCAGCAGCTTAGATCGCAGGTTAACCTACGAGCAGTACTTC.